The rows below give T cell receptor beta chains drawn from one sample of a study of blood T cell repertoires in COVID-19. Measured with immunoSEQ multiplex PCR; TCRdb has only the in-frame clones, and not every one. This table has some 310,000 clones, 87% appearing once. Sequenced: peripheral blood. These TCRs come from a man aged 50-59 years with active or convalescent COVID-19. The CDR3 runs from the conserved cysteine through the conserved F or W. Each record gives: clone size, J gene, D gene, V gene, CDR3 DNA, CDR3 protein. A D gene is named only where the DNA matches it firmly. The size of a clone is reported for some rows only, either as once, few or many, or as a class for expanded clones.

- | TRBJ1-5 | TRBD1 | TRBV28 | TGTGCCAGCAGTTTATGGGCGGACAGGGAGGGCCAGCCCCAGCATTTT | CASSLWADREGQPQHF
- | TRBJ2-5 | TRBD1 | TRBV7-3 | TGTGCCAGCAGCTTAACGGGAACCGGGACAGGAGAGACCCAGTACTTC | CASSLTGTGTGETQYF
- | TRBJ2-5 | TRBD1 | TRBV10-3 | TGTGCCATCAGTAGACAGGGGGCGCAAGAGACCCAGTACTTC | CAISRQGAQETQYF
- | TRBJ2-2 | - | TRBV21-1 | TGTGCCAGCAGCAAAGCGCAACAGGGGGGGAACACCGGGGAGCTGTTTTTT | CASSKAQQGGNTGELFF
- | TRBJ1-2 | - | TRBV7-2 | TGTGCCAGCAGTTTTACCCGAGGGTTCTATGGCTACACCTTC | CASSFTRGFYGYTF
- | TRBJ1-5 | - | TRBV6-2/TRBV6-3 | TGTGCCAGCAGTTATCGTTCCAATCAGCCCCAGCATTTT | CASSYRSNQPQHF
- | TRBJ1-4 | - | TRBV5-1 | TGCGCCAGCAGCCCCGATAGGACAGACGAAAAACTGTTTTTT | CASSPDRTDEKLFF
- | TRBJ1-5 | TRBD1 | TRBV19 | TGTGCCAGTACCCGTAACAGGGGGCATAAGGGCAATCAGCCCCAGCATTTT | CASTRNRGHKGNQPQHF
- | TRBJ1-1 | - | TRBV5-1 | TGCGCCAGCAGCCAGGTCGAGAACACTGAAGCTTTCTTT | CASSQVENTEAFF
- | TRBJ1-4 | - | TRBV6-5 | TGTGCCAGCGGGCCCTTAAATGAAAAACTGTTTTTT | CASGPLNEKLFF
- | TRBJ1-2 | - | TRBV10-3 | TGTGCCATCAAGAGGCCCAGGGTTGATGGCTACACCTTC | CAIKRPRVDGYTF
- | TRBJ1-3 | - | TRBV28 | TGTGCCAGCACATCAACAGGGTTTCAGGGTGGAAACACCATATATTTT | CASTSTGFQGGNTIYF
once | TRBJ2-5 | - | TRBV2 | TGTGGAGGGAGCCGCGGAGAGACCCAGTACTTC | CGGSRGETQYF
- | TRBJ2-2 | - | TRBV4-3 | TGCGCCAGCAGCCACATTGTTGAGGCCGGGGAGCTGTTTTTT | CASSHIVEAGELFF
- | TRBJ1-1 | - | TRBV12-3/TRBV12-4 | TGTGCCAGCAGCGGACAGCTGGGGACTGAAGCTTTCTTT | CASSGQLGTEAFF
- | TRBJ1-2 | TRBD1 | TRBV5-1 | TGCGCCAGCAGCTTAGGACAGGGGGATGGCTACACCTTC | CASSLGQGDGYTF
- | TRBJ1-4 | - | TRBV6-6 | TGTGCCAGCAGCCGAGAGGGTTCAACTAATGAAAAACTGTTTTTT | CASSREGSTNEKLFF
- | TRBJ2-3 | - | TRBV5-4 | TGTGCCAGCAGCCTGGGGCCCCCCAAGAGCACAGATACGCAGTATTTT | CASSLGPPKSTDTQYF
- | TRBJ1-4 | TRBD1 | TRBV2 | TGTGCCAGCAGTGAACTTCAAGTCGGGACAGGGGAAGAAAAACTGTTTTTT | CASSELQVGTGEEKLFF
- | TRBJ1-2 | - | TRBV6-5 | TGTGCCAGCAGTTCCGGAGGGGGCTACACCTTC | CASSSGGGYTF
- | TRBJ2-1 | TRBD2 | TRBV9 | TGTGCCAGCAGCGTAGTGGGAGCGGGAGTGGACGAGCAGTTCTTC | CASSVVGAGVDEQFF
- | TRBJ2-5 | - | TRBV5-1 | TGCGCCAGCAGCTTGTATTCAGGTTGGGAGACCCAGTACTTC | CASSLYSGWETQYF
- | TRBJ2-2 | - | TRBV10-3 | TGTGCCATCAGTGAGGGGGACATTAACACCGGGGAGCTGTTTTTT | CAISEGDINTGELFF
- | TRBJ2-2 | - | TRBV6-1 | TGTGCCGCCTCAGGTTACACCGGGGAGCTGTTTTTT | CAASGYTGELFF
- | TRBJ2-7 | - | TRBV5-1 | TGCGCCAGCAGCTTGGGGGGGCGCGGCGGGGAGCAGTACTTC | CASSLGGRGGEQYF
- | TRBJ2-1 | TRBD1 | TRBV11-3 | TGTGCCAGCAGCCAGCAACAGGGGGGTGAGCAGTTCTTC | CASSQQQGGEQFF
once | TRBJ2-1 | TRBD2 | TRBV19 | TGTGCCAGTAGTACCCCGGGACTACCAAGCTCCTACAATGAGCAGTTCTTC | CASSTPGLPSSYNEQFF
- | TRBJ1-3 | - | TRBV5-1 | TGCGCCAGCAGCTTGAAAGAGGGTGGCTCTGGAAACACCATATATTTT | CASSLKEGGSGNTIYF
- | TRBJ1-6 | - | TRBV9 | TGTGCCAGCAGTTTAGGGCAGGGCACGGATTCACCCCTCCACTTT | CASSLGQGTDSPLHF
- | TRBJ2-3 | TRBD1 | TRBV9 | TGTGCCAGCAGCGTTTGGGACAGGCTCACAGATACGCAGTATTTT | CASSVWDRLTDTQYF
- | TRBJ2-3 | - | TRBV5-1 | TGCGCCAGCAGCTTGGCCGTCGGGACAGATACGCAGTATTTT | CASSLAVGTDTQYF
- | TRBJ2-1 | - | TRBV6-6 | TGTGCCAGCAGTTACTCATACAGGGATAATGAGCAGTTCTTC | CASSYSYRDNEQFF
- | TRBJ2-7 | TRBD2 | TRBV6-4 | TGTGCCAGCATTCGACTAGCGGGGGTGACGAGCTCCTACGAGCAGTACTTC | CASIRLAGVTSSYEQYF
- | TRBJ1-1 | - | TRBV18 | TGTGCCAGCTCGTCAGGAAACACTGAAGCTTTCTTT | CASSSGNTEAFF
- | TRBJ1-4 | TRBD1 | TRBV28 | TGTGCCAGTTCCGGGACAGGGAGTAGTCGTGAAAAACTGTTTTTT | CASSGTGSSREKLFF
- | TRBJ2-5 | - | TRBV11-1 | TGTGCCAGCAGCCCAAAGGACTACCAAGAGACCCAGTACTTC | CASSPKDYQETQYF
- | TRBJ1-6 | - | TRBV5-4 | TGTGCCAGCAGCGCTTCCGGGTCCTTGGTATCACCCCTCCACTTT | CASSASGSLVSPLHF
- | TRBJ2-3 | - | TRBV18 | TGTGCCAGCTCACCACCGGGCAGCTCTAGCACAGATACGCAGTATTTT | CASSPPGSSSTDTQYF
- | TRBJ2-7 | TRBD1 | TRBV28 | TGTGCCAGCAGTACTCCGGGACAGGGGGATGACGAGCAGTACTTC | CASSTPGQGDDEQYF
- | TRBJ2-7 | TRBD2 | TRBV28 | TGTGCCAGCAGGCGAGGGACTAGCGGCTACGAGCAGTACTTC | CASRRGTSGYEQYF
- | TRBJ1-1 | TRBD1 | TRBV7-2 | TGTGCCAGCAGCTTGGGGGGACAGACTTTTGAAGCTTTCTTT | CASSLGGQTFEAFF
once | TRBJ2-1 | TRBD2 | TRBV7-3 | TGTGCCAGCAGCCCGCCCCCGGGACTAGCGGAATACAATGAGCAGTTCTTC | CASSPPPGLAEYNEQFF
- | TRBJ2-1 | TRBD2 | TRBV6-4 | TGTGCCAGCAGTGCGCGACTAGCGGGAGTTAATGAGCAGTTCTTC | CASSARLAGVNEQFF
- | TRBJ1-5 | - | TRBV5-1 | TGCGCCAGCAGAAGGAGGGGCCCAACTAATCAGCCCCAGCATTTT | CASRRRGPTNQPQHF
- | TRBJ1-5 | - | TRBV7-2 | TGTGCCAGCAGCTTAGGGACAATTTTTAGCAATCAGCCCCAGCATTTT | CASSLGTIFSNQPQHF
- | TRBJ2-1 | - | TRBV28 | TGTGCCAGCAGTTTATTGCGGGATTACAATGAGCAGTTCTTC | CASSLLRDYNEQFF
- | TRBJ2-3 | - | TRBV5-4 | TGTGCCAGCAGCTTGGATCTTTACACAGATACGCAGTATTTT | CASSLDLYTDTQYF
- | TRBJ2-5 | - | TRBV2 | TGTGCCAGCAGCCAGGGGAAGGAGACCCAGTACTTC | CASSQGKETQYF
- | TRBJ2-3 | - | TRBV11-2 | TGTGCCAGCAGCTTAGACCGTCTATACACAGATACGCAGTATTTT | CASSLDRLYTDTQYF
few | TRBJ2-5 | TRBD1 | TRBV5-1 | TGCGCCAGCAGAGAACAGGGGGCACGGGAGACCCAGTACTTC | CASREQGARETQYF
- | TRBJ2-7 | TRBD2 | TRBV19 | TGTGCCAGTAGGCGATCTGGGGGTAGCGGGTCCTACGAGCAGTACTTC | CASRRSGGSGSYEQYF
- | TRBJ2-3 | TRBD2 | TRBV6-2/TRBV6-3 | TGTGCCAGCAGTTACCCCGGACTAGCGGGGGCGCGCTTGACTAGCACAGATACGCAGTATTTT | CASSYPGLAGARLTSTDTQYF
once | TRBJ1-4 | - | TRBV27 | TGTGCCAGCAAGTCGGGGCGTCGGGGACTTGCAACTAATGAAAAACTGTTTTTT | CASKSGRRGLATNEKLFF
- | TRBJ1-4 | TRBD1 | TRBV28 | TGTGCCAGCAGTCCCCGACAGGGCTACAATGAAAAACTGTTTTTT | CASSPRQGYNEKLFF
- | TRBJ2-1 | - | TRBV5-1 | TGCGCCAGCAGCTTGGCCTTTCGGACAAATGTATACAATGAGCAGTTCTTC | CASSLAFRTNVYNEQFF
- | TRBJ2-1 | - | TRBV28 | TGTGCCAGCAGTTTAATCCTCGGTGAGCAGTTCTTC | CASSLILGEQFF
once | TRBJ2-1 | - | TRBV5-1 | TGCGCCAGCAGCTTGGACTCTAACAATGAGCAGTTCTTC | CASSLDSNNEQFF
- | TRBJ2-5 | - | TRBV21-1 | TGTGCCAGCAGCAAAGACAGGATGTTTCAAGAGACCCAGTACTTC | CASSKDRMFQETQYF